The 22 T cell receptor beta chains below all came from one sample that was sequenced in a study of control samples from healthy donors and cancer patients. Only in-frame clones appear in the TCRdb table, and some are missing; sequencing was by immunoSEQ multiplex PCR. The sample comprises roughly 39,000 clones, roughly 90% of which are singletons, and around 3.6% rests with the top ten. Material for sequencing was blood. The source is a woman aged 50 to 60 in good health.

This clone was picked up a small number of times. The chain links TRBV6-1 to TRBJ2-7, with 7 bases that match TRBD1. Germline values: CDR1 MNHNS, CDR2 SASEGT. V lost 4 bases, J lost 2 bases, and 17 bases stayed unmatched. The CDR3 is made up of 18 amino acids. CDR3 in amino acids: CASSARPPFAQGAYEQYF. The CDR3 DNA sequence: TGTGCCAGCAGTGCCCGCCCCCCATTCGCGCAGGGGGCCTACGAGCAGTACTTC.

The V gene is TRBV7-8, the J gene TRBJ1-5; D is unclear. The CDR3 covers 15 residues. Germline V lookup: CDR1 SGHVS, CDR2 FQNEAQ. Trimming pared 7 bases from V and 2 bases from J, leaving 15 bases between. CDR3 DNA sequence: TGTGCCAGCATGGAGGGAGGGATAGGCAATCAGCCCCAGCATTTT. It translates to CASMEGGIGNQPQHF.

The chain employs TRBV6-2 or TRBV6-3 and TRBJ2-7, with 8 bases matching TRBD1. Trimming cost V 4 bases and J 4 bases; bases outside gene matches: 9. Germline-derived CDR1 and CDR2 are MNHEY and SVGEGT. The CDR3 totals 15 residues. CDR3 amino acids: CASSWGAGGTYEQYF. For the CDR3, the DNA is TGTGCCAGCAGTTGGGGGGCAGGGGGCACATACGAGCAGTACTTC.

This rearrangement joins TRBV5-4 to TRBJ1-2; 8 nucleotides agree with TRBD1. V gave up 0 bases and J gave up 1 base; unmatched junction bases: 2. The CDR3 contains 15 residues. Germline V gene lookup returns CDR1 SGHNT and CDR2 YYREEE (reference sequence). The CDR3 DNA sequence: TGTGCCAGCAGCTTGGCGGGACAGGTTAACTATGGCTACACCTTC. Translation: CASSLAGQVNYGYTF.

The chain links TRBV27 to TRBJ2-1; D may correspond to TRBD1 or TRBD2 (7 bases each). Deletions cut 5 bases from V and 9 bases from J, with 23 bases between. Germline V gene sequence: CDR1 MNHEY, CDR2 SMNVEV (reference sequence). CDR3 length equals 16 residues. The CDR3 DNA reads as TGTGCCAGCAGTCCACAGGGGAGGGGGCACAATGTTGAGCAGTTCTTC. Translating gives CASSPQGRGHNVEQFF.

This clone has more than one count but fewer than ten. V usage is TRBV7-2 and J usage is TRBJ1-6; D might be TRBD1 (6 bases). V lost 5 bases and J lost 11, with 19 bases in between. The CDR3 runs to 15 residues. The germline V gene has CDR1 SGHTA and CDR2 FQGNSA. CDR3 sequence: CASSARGREGAPLHF. The CDR3 bases are TGTGCCAGCAGCGCGCGGGGCAGGGAGGGGGCACCCCTCCACTTT.

The chain uses TRBV6-1 and TRBJ2-7; tentatively, D is TRBD2 (6 bases). CDR1 MNHNS and CDR2 SASEGT come from the germline V gene. With 2 bases removed from V and 4 bases from J, the gap between germline ends came to 15 bases. The CDR3 has 15 residues. CDR3 residues: CASSENRDSLYEQYF. In nucleotides, the CDR3 is TGTGCCAGCAGTGAAAACCGGGACTCTCTATACGAGCAGTACTTC.

This chain connects TRBV30 to TRBJ2-4; 11 bases align to TRBD1. After removal of 2 bases from V and 9 bases from J, the junction contained 6 bases not matched to a gene. Germline lookup yields CDR1 GTSNPN and CDR2 SVGIG (reference sequence). This CDR3 is 14 amino acids long. This CDR3 reads CAWSSGTGGTIQYF. CDR3 sequence (DNA): TGTGCCTGGAGTTCCGGGACAGGGGGGACCATTCAGTACTTC.

The CDR3 is CASSSTGRTQQPQHF. The CDR3 coding sequence is TGTGCCAGCAGCTCAACAGGCCGAACACAGCAGCCCCAGCATTTT. The V gene is TRBV6-5, the J gene TRBJ1-5; D might be TRBD1 (5 bases). Germline V CDR1 and CDR2: MNHEY, SVGAGI. The length of the CDR3 is 15 residues. Trimming stripped 6 bases from V and 7 bases from J, with 19 bases between.

This chain connects TRBV19 to TRBJ2-6, with no clear D. CDR3 size: 14 residues. The V gene lost 6 bases and the J gene lost 0 bases, with 6 bases spanning the gap. Germline lookup yields CDR1 LNHDA and CDR2 SQIVND (reference sequence). The CDR3 here is CASRRDSGANVLTF. The CDR3 coding sequence is TGTGCCAGTAGGCGAGACTCTGGGGCCAACGTCCTGACTTTC.

V usage is TRBV19 and J usage is TRBJ1-4, with D uncertain. CDR1 and CDR2 (germline): LNHDA, SQIVND (reference sequence). Trimming removed 1 base from V and 7 bases from J, with 13 bases in between. The CDR3 length is 15 residues. The CDR3 coding sequence is TGTGCCAGTAGTATAGCTAGGGAGTTCGGTGAAAAACTGTTTTTT. Its protein is CASSIAREFGEKLFF.

CDR3 coding DNA: TGTGCCAGCAGTTTCCAGGGGCCCGGGGGAGAGCAGTACTTC. It specifies CASSFQGPGGEQYF. J is TRBJ2-7 and V is TRBV28; D may be TRBD1 or TRBD2 (6 bases each). Germline V gene data show CDR1 as MDHEN and CDR2 as SYDVKM. The V and J ends lost 3 bases and 7 bases respectively, with 16 bases between them. The CDR3 totals 14 residues.

DNA for the CDR3: TGCGCCAGCAGCTTGGAGGCAGGGCGGACTGAAGCTTTCTTT. The encoded protein is CASSLEAGRTEAFF. The chain is built from TRBV5-1 and TRBJ1-1, with D possibly TRBD1 on 5 matching bases. The germline V gene encodes CDR1 SGHRS and CDR2 YFSETQ. The CDR3 consists of 14 residues. Trimming pared 0 bases from V and 5 bases from J, leaving 11 bases between. Full variable domain (rest looked up from reference TRBV5-1 and TRBJ1-1): KAGVTQTPRYLIKTRGQQVTLSCSPISGHRSVSWYQQTPGQGLQFLFEYFSETQRNKGNFPGRFSGRQFSNSRSEMNVSTLELGDSALYLCASSLEAGRTEAFFGQGTRLTVV.

This clone appeared a single time. The chain joins TRBV27 to TRBJ2-7, with TRBD1 identical over 7 bases. V shed 7 bases and J 2 bases; nucleotides not matched to a gene: 14. The CDR3 consists of 16 residues. In germline, CDR1 is MNHEY, CDR2 SMNVEV (reference sequence). The CDR3 DNA reads TGTGCCAGCACTCCCACAAACAGGGGACCTACCTACGAGCAGTACTTC. Translated: CASTPTNRGPTYEQYF.

The rearrangement joins TRBV10-3 to TRBJ2-5, with D perhaps TRBD1 (6 bases). The CDR3 totals 15 residues. The germline V gene has CDR1 ENHRY and CDR2 SYGVKD. V was trimmed by 4 bases and J by 3 bases, leaving 15 bases between them. The CDR3 region has the DNA TGTGCCATCAGTGCGGAGGTAGGGGGAAAAGAGACCCAGTACTTC. It encodes CAISAEVGGKETQYF.

V gene TRBV4-3 combines with J gene TRBJ1-4; tentative D call: TRBD1 (5 bases). Trimming removed 0 bases at V and 2 bases at J, with 13 bases between. The germline gives CDR1 LGHNA, CDR2 YSLEER. This CDR3 is 17 amino acids long. CDR3 nucleotide sequence: TGCGCCAGCAGCCAAGATCTAGGGGCAGACACTAATGAAAAACTGTTTTTT. It codes for CASSQDLGADTNEKLFF.

This clone was counted only a few times. The chain links TRBV9 to TRBJ1-3, with 9 bases matching TRBD1. Trimming removed 3 bases from V and 2 bases from J; junction bases left unmatched: 6. Germline CDR1 is SGDLS and CDR2 is YYNGEE. This CDR3 has 16 residues. The CDR3 DNA reads TGTGCCAGCAGCGCAACAACAGGGGGCACTGGAAACACCATATATTTT. This sequence encodes CASSATTGGTGNTIYF.

The chain joins TRBV21-1 to TRBJ1-5; the DNA was not compared with TRBD1, the D call given in the table. TRBV21-1 is a recognized pseudogene. There are 18 residues in the CDR3. The CDR3 DNA is TGTGCCAGCAGCAAAGTAAGGGGGCCCAAAAACCCTAATCAGCCCCAGCATTTT. It translates to CASSKVRGPKNPNQPQHF.

In this sample, this clone turned up once. This sequence joins TRBV7-8 and TRBJ1-1; 11 nucleotides agree with TRBD1. The CDR3 contains 16 residues. V trimming: 11 bases; J trimming: 5 bases; junction bases outside the gene matches: 16. Germline lookup yields CDR1 SGHVS and CDR2 FQNEAQ. CDR3 nucleotides: TGTGCCTGCCAACGACGGGACAGGGGGGCTAGGACTGAAGCTTTCTTT. This sequence encodes CACQRRDRGARTEAFF.

V usage is TRBV2 and J usage is TRBJ2-7, with 9 bases that match TRBD1. CDR3 length: 13 residues. J gave up 1 base and V 10 bases, and 5 bases lay outside the gene matches. CDR1 is SNHLY, CDR2 FYNNEI, per germline. CDR3 nucleotide sequence: TGTGCCATTTTGACAGGGGGGTCCTACGAGCAGTACTTC. Its protein is CAILTGGSYEQYF. The entire variable domain, with the rest obtained from reference TRBV2 and TRBJ2-7, is as follows: EPEVTQTPSHQVTQMGQEVILRCVPISNHLYFYWYRQILGQKVEFLVSFYNNEISEKSEIFDDQFSVERPDGSNFTLKIRSTKLEDSAMYFCAILTGGSYEQYFGPGTRLTVT.

V and J are TRBV18 and TRBJ1-1; 9 bases match TRBD1. Losses at the gene ends were 4 bases for V and 0 bases for J; bases not matched to a gene: 3. The CDR3 has 15 amino acids. Germline V lookup: CDR1 KGHSH, CDR2 LQKENI. CDR3 coding DNA: TGTGCCAGCTCACGGACAGGGGAAGTGAACACTGAAGCTTTCTTT. This codes for CASSRTGEVNTEAFF.

The gene calls are TRBV14 and TRBJ2-3, with TRBD2 matching over 14 bases. The germline V gene has CDR1 SGHDN and CDR2 FVKESK. V was pared by 5 bases and J by 1 base, with 8 bases of the junction left unmatched. The CDR3 consists of 18 residues. CDR3 DNA: TGTGCCAGCAGCTCACGGACTAGCGGGGGGACCCGCACAGATACGCAGTATTTT. Protein sequence: CASSSRTSGGTRTDTQYF.